This T cell receptor beta chain was identified during a study of T cells expressing NK-cell markers. Study-level information: Sorted T-cell subsets CD3+CD56+NKG2C+, CD3+CD56+NKG2C- and CD3+CD56-NKG2C+ were TCR beta-sequenced. Eight donors were sequenced, of whom seven were HCMV-seropositive, while the remaining one was HCMV-seronegative.

From germline, CDR1 is SGHRS and CDR2 YFSETQ. The CDR3 is 16 amino acids. TCRdb reprocessed the 5' RACE reads and reports one entry per CDR3 protein, with no DNA. Its listing shows over 350,000 distinct CDR3 sequences. The source of this sequence is a woman aged 45-65 years in good health. Source material: blood T cells: a sorted CD56 or NKG2C T cell subset, CD4+ or CD8+ T cells, or bulk PBMC T cells (not recorded which). J is TRBJ1-1 and V is TRBV5-1; TCRdb picks TRBD1, but there is no DNA to check that call. The CDR3 spells CASSSLTGGLNTEAFF.